This is a list of T cell receptor beta chains from one sample in a study of early T cells in non-severe SARS-CoV-2 infection. In TCRdb, the 5' RACE reads were re-called with MiXCR into one record per CDR3 protein. Of approximately 60,000 distinct CDR3 sequences listed, about 10% were seen once; the top ten hold under 15%. The input for sequencing was whole blood, taken at baseline. These receptor sequences come from an adult who was a healthcare worker with PCR-confirmed SARS-CoV-2 infection or an uninfected control (not recorded which). Both conserved end residues are part of each CDR3. A D gene is named only where the DNA matches it firmly. A clone size is listed for some rows: how often the clone was seen (once, few, many), or a class if it is expanded.

clone size	V gene	D gene	J gene	CDR3 protein	CDR3 DNA
many	TRBV6-1	NA	TRBJ2-7	CASSEYRQDSYEQYF	TGTGCCAGCAGTGAATACCGACAGGACTCCTACGAGCAGTACTTC
few	TRBV6-6	TRBD2	TRBJ2-7	CASSYQREYEQYF	TGTGCCAGCAGTTACCAGCGGGAGTACGAGCAGTACTTC
many	TRBV6-6	TRBD2	TRBJ2-7	CASIPAGGTYEQYF	TGTGCCAGCATTCCAGCGGGAGGAACCTACGAGCAGTACTTC
NA	TRBV10-3	TRBD1	TRBJ2-7	CAISETGQGIYEQYF	TGTGCCATCAGTGAGACAGGACAGGGAATCTACGAGCAGTACTTC
many	TRBV7-9	NA	TRBJ2-1	CASSSGFHSGNEQFF	TGTGCCAGCAGCTCGGGATTTCATTCGGGCAATGAGCAGTTCTTC
NA	TRBV7-2	NA	TRBJ2-2	CASSLARLNTGELFF	TGTGCCAGCAGCTTGGCCAGGCTGAACACCGGGGAGCTGTTTTTT
many	TRBV2	NA	TRBJ2-5	CASRQEAGQETQYF	TGTGCCAGCAGACAGGAGGCAGGGCAAGAGACCCAGTACTTC
few	TRBV6-1	TRBD2	TRBJ2-1	CASRVTSVNNEQFF	TGTGCCAGCAGGGTGACTAGCGTTAACAATGAGCAGTTCTTC
many	TRBV7-9	NA	TRBJ1-2	CASSTWDPKEYGYTF	TGTGCCAGCAGCACGTGGGACCCGAAGGAATATGGCTACACCTTC
NA	TRBV20-1	NA	TRBJ2-7	CSAARSQRESHEQYF	TGCAGTGCTGCACGAAGTCAGAGGGAGTCACACGAGCAGTACTTC
many	TRBV20-1	TRBD1	TRBJ2-7	CSATRQGSYEQYF	TGCAGTGCTACCAGACAGGGCTCCTACGAGCAGTACTTC
NA	TRBV27	TRBD2	TRBJ2-2	CASQTLAGRTGELFF	TGTGCCAGCCAAACCCTAGCGGGACGGACCGGGGAGCTGTTTTTT
NA	TRBV6-1	NA	TRBJ2-1	CASSFSSYNEQFF	TGTGCCAGCAGTTTTAGCTCCTACAATGAGCAGTTCTTC
many	TRBV9	TRBD2	TRBJ2-3	CASGGRRTDTQYF	TGTGCCAGCGGCGGGAGGCGCACAGATACGCAGTATTTT
NA	TRBV18	NA	TRBJ2-6	CASSPELARTGANVLTF	TGTGCCAGCTCACCTGAGCTAGCTCGAACTGGGGCCAACGTCCTGACTTTC
NA	TRBV11-3	NA	TRBJ2-2	CASSLYNTGELFF	TGTGCCAGCAGCTTATATAACACCGGGGAGCTGTTTTTT